These T cell receptor beta chains were read from a single sample in a study of OX40 agonist ivuxolimab in advanced cancers. The protocol was immunoSEQ multiplex PCR, while the TCRdb copy is restricted to in-frame clones and leaves out a portion. The profile shows 90,000 or so clones, 92% of them singletons. The sample here was CD4+ or CD8+ T cells sorted from blood, taken in a trial of the OX40 agonist ivuxolimab. All receptors derive from an adult with an advanced solid tumor such as melanoma, head and neck, liver or kidney cancer. Each CDR3 is given with its conserved first and last residue. D genes are given only for firm matches. The size field is filled for only some rows; it gives once, few, many or a size class.

TRBV6-5,few,.,TRBJ1-5,CASSYASGGDQPQHF,TGTGCCAGCAGTTACGCGTCAGGAGGCGATCAGCCCCAGCATTTT
TRBV4-2,.,.,TRBJ1-2,CASRSGAAWGYTF,TGTGCCAGCAGGTCAGGAGCAGCGTGGGGCTACACCTTC
TRBV18,.,.,TRBJ2-7,CASSPDSYEQYF,TGTGCCAGCTCACCTGACTCCTACGAGCAGTACTTC
TRBV27,once,.,TRBJ1-5,CASKSSNQPQHF,TGTGCCAGCAAGAGTAGCAATCAGCCCCAGCATTTT
TRBV27,.,.,TRBJ1-6,CASSLRGISSYNSPLHF,TGTGCCAGCAGCTTAAGGGGAATCAGCTCCTATAATTCACCCCTCCACTTT
TRBV9,.,TRBD1,TRBJ1-4,CASSRTGELNEKLFF,TGTGCCAGCTCCCGGACAGGAGAATTAAATGAAAAACTGTTTTTT
TRBV13,.,TRBD2,TRBJ2-7,CASSLRLAGATYEQYF,TGTGCCAGCAGCTTAAGACTAGCGGGAGCCACCTACGAGCAGTACTTC
TRBV11-2,.,.,TRBJ1-4,CASSLWVSPTGEKLFF,TGTGCCAGCAGCTTATGGGTTTCTCCGACGGGGGAAAAACTGTTTTTT
TRBV30,medium-sized,TRBD2,TRBJ2-7,CAWSPWEGGQYF,TGTGCCTGGAGCCCTTGGGAGGGAGGGCAGTACTTC
TRBV12-2,.,.,TRBJ2-3,CASRLAGNPTDTQYF,TGTGCAAGTCGCTTAGCGGGGAACCCCACAGATACGCAGTATTTT
TRBV19,.,.,TRBJ2-3,CASSRGYGTDTQYF,TGTGCCAGTAGTCGGGGCTACGGCACAGATACGCAGTATTTT
TRBV9,.,.,TRBJ2-3,CASSPFKVDTQYF,TGTGCCAGCAGCCCATTTAAAGTTGATACGCAGTATTTT
TRBV19,once,.,TRBJ2-3,CASSPGEHKADTQYF,TGTGCCAGTAGTCCTGGGGAGCATAAGGCAGATACGCAGTATTTT
TRBV6-5,.,.,TRBJ2-1,CATSGGNEQFF,TGTGCCACGTCAGGCGGGAATGAGCAGTTCTTC